This T cell receptor (beta chain) came from a study of shared clonotypes between healthy human individuals. Findings of the study overall: Naive CD4 clonotype sharing across a few donors was about 5%.

Memory CD4+ cells were the fraction left after CD45RA+ naive selection. In the case of this clone: No antigen is known for it.

The CDR3 sequence is 13 residues long. The germline gives CDR1 MDHEN, CDR2 SYDVKM. The ends were cut back, 4 bases at V and 3 bases at J, with 7 bases in the middle. Authors' analysis steps: For the immunoSEQ data, sequences were junction-only without quality scores, so filtering differed. Only in-frame clones appear in the TCRdb table, and some are missing; sequencing was by immunoSEQ multiplex PCR. The V and J calls and clone size were taken over from that table, and D and trimming were inferred from the DNA. The table shows about a million clones, with about 72% occurring only once. Material for sequencing was memory CD4+ T cells from PBMCs. Described subset: CD45RA-negative fraction. The genes are TRBV28 and TRBJ1-5; D unclear. The clonotype was recovered from a man aged 18 to 30 in good health. Some clones in this sample may be carry-over from other donors' samples. CDR3 sequence: CASSWQSNQPQHF. In DNA form, the CDR3 reads TGTGCCAGCAGTTGGCAGTCCAATCAGCCCCAGCATTTT.